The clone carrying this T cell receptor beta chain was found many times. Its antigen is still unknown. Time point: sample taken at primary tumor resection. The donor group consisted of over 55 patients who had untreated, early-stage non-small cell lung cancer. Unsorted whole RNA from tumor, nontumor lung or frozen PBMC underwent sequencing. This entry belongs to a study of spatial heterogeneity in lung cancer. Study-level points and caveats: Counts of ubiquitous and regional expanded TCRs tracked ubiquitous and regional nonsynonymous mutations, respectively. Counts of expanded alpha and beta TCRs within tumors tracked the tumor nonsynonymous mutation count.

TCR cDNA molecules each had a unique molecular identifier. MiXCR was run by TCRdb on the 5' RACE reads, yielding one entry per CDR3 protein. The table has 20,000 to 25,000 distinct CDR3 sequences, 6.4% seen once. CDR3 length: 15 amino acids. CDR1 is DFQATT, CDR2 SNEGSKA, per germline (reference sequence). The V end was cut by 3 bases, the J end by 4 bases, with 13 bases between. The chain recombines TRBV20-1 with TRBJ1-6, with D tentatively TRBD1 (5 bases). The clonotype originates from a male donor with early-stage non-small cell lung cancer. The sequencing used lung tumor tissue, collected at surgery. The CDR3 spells CSARDIGGYNSPLHF. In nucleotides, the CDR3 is TGCAGTGCTAGGGACATCGGAGGATATAATTCACCCCTCCACTTT.